The 18 T cell receptor beta chains given below trace back to one sample, sequenced in a study of blood T cell repertoires in COVID-19. TCRdb's table, derived via immunoSEQ multiplex PCR, lists solely in-frame clones and lacks some. The table has about 300,000 clones, 85% to 90% seen once; the top ten hold about 1.2%. Sequenced material: peripheral blood. Source of these receptors: a man in his 70s with acute or convalescent COVID-19.

The rearrangement links TRBV4-2 to TRBJ2-3; D is unclear. CDR3 length: 16 residues. Looked up from germline, CDR1 is LGHNA and CDR2 is YNFKEQ. The V end was cut by 0 bases, the J end by 0 bases, with 10 bases between. CDR3 residues: CASSQERTTSTDTQYF. For the CDR3, the DNA is TGTGCCAGCAGCCAAGAAAGAACTACCAGCACAGATACGCAGTATTTT.

The CDR3 bases are TGTGCCAGCTCAGACAGGGGAACTAATGAAAAACTGTTTTTT. Translated: CASSDRGTNEKLFF. The rearrangement joins TRBV18 to TRBJ1-4; 8 bases are a match to TRBD1. The CDR3 spans 14 residues. V was pared by 5 bases and J by 1 base, with 0 bases of the junction left unmatched. Germline values: CDR1 KGHSH, CDR2 LQKENI.

The chain couples TRBV5-8 to TRBJ1-1, with D hard to call. V lost 3 bases and J 1 base, leaving 13 bases between the germline ends. The length of the CDR3 is 15 residues. Per the germline V gene, CDR1 is SGHTS and CDR2 is YDEGEE. The CDR3 DNA reads as TGTGCCAGCAGCTACATCCGGGTCCAGAACACTGAAGCTTTCTTT. This encodes CASSYIRVQNTEAFF.

The V call is TRBV5-1, the J call TRBJ2-7; D is perhaps TRBD1 or TRBD2 (10 bases each). The CDR3 has 19 amino acids. Between the trimmed V and J ends, which lost 4 bases and 4 bases, there was a span of 30 bases. The germline V gene has CDR1 SGHRS and CDR2 YFSETQ. The CDR3 sequence is CASSQGDRGLTSGTYEQYF. The DNA of the CDR3 is TGCGCCAGCAGCCAAGGCGACAGGGGGCTCACTAGCGGGACATACGAGCAGTACTTC.

The rearrangement joins TRBV4-2 to TRBJ2-5; D gene ambiguous. Trimming removed 1 base from V and 5 bases from J, with 11 bases in between. Germline V gene data show CDR1 as LGHNA and CDR2 as YNFKEQ. CDR3 length: 14 residues. The CDR3 sequence: CASSQASGPETQYF. The DNA of the CDR3 is TGTGCCAGCAGCCAAGCATCGGGTCCGGAGACCCAGTACTTC.

The chain carries TRBV4-2 and TRBJ2-7; no definite D call. The germline V and J ends were trimmed by 0 bases and 0 bases, with 6 bases remaining between them. This CDR3 spans 14 amino acids. Per germline, CDR1 LGHNA and CDR2 YNFKEQ. DNA for the CDR3: TGTGCCAGCAGCCAAGAGCCTAGCTCCTACGAGCAGTACTTC. Translated, it gives CASSQEPSSYEQYF.

The rearrangement uses TRBV4-2 and TRBJ1-3; no definite D call. V was pared by 0 bases and J by 0 bases, with 9 bases between. Germline V gene sequence: CDR1 LGHNA, CDR2 YNFKEQ. The CDR3 is 16 amino acids. CDR3 sequence: CASSQDLAGSGNTIYF. In DNA, the CDR3 is TGTGCCAGCAGCCAAGATTTGGCAGGCTCTGGAAACACCATATATTTT.

This rearrangement joins TRBV4-1 to TRBJ2-7; D gene ambiguous. The CDR3 loop spans 14 amino acids. Germline CDR1 and CDR2: MGHRA and YSYEKL. Trimming stripped 0 bases from V and 9 bases from J, with 15 bases between. The CDR3 loop reads CASSQELEVARQYF. The CDR3 coding sequence is TGCGCCAGCAGCCAAGAGCTAGAGGTTGCGCGGCAGTACTTC.

This rearrangement joins TRBV5-1 to TRBJ1-2; D is perhaps TRBD1 (5 bases). This CDR3 has 14 residues. Germline lookup yields CDR1 SGHRS and CDR2 YFSETQ. Trimming pared 0 bases from V and 5 bases from J, leaving 11 bases between. CDR3 bases: TGCGCCAGCAGCTTGGAGGCAGGGCCATATGGCTACACCTTC. Translating gives CASSLEAGPYGYTF.

This sequence joins TRBV6-5 and TRBJ2-3; 8 nucleotides line up with TRBD2. Germline CDR1 MNHEY, CDR2 SVGAGI. Unmatched junction bases numbered 7, after V lost 8 bases and J lost 0 bases. This CDR3 spans 15 amino acids. The CDR3 DNA reads as TGTGCCAGCCCTAGGGGGACTAGGAGCACAGATACGCAGTATTTT. Translated: CASPRGTRSTDTQYF.

The CDR3 coding sequence is TGTGCCAGCAGCTTTCGACTAGCGGACGCCTCGTACGAGCAGTACTTC. Translated: CASSFRLADASYEQYF. J is TRBJ2-7 and V is TRBV11-2; 9 bases fit TRBD2. The CDR3 runs to 16 residues. In germline, CDR1 is SGHAT, CDR2 FQNNGV. V dropped 3 bases and J dropped 4; count of bases not matched to a gene: 10.

The rearrangement joins TRBV3-1 (or the pseudogene TRBV3-2) to TRBJ2-7; 15 bases are a match to TRBD2. CDR1 is LGHDT and CDR2 is YNNKEL in the germline V gene (reference sequence). J gave up 3 bases and V 4 bases, and 13 bases lay outside the gene matches. This CDR3 is built from 19 residues. The CDR3 here is CASSPGGLAGGVVVYEQYF. Here the CDR3 DNA reads TGTGCCAGCAGCCCTGGGGGACTAGCGGGAGGAGTCGTAGTCTACGAGCAGTACTTC.

A few counts support this clone. The chain links TRBV5-4 to TRBJ1-1; 10 bases map to TRBD1. The CDR3 has 14 amino acids. Germline V gene lookup returns CDR1 SGHNT and CDR2 YYREEE (reference sequence). V was clipped by 3 bases and J by 3 bases; unmatched bases: 2. The CDR3 region is CASSSDRGDTEAFF. In nucleotides, the CDR3 is TGTGCCAGCAGCTCGGACAGGGGGGACACTGAAGCTTTCTTT.

The CDR3 sequence: CASMEGAYNEQFF. Here the CDR3 DNA reads TGTGCCAGCATGGAAGGGGCCTACAATGAGCAGTTCTTC. This rearrangement joins TRBV28 to TRBJ2-1, with TRBD1 as a possible D gene (5 bases). The V end lost 7 bases, the J end lost 2 bases, and 9 bases lay between the germline ends. Looked up from germline, CDR1 is MDHEN and CDR2 is SYDVKM. CDR3 length: 13 residues.

The CDR3 region has the DNA TGTGCCAGCAGCCAGACCGGGACAGGGTTTAATTCACCCCTCCACTTT. Encoded protein: CASSQTGTGFNSPLHF. The chain recombines TRBV25-1 with TRBJ1-6; 9 bases align to TRBD1. After removal of 6 bases from V and 6 bases from J, the junction contained 9 bases not matched to a gene. Per the germline V gene, CDR1 is MGHDK and CDR2 is SYGVNS. The CDR3 is 16 amino acids. The variable domain in full, with the rest retrieved from reference TRBV25-1 and TRBJ1-6, is EADIYQTPRYLVIGTGKKITLECSQTMGHDKMYWYQQDPGMELHLIHYSYGVNSTEKGDLSSESTVSRIRTEHFPLTLESARPSHTSQYLCASSQTGTGFNSPLHFGNGTRLTVT.

This clone has only one observation. This chain joins TRBV27 and TRBJ1-1, with a possible D match to TRBD1 (5 bases). The CDR3 runs to 14 residues. Trimming took 6 bases from V and 1 from J, leaving 12 bases between them. Germline V gene data show CDR1 as MNHEY and CDR2 as SMNVEV (reference sequence). The CDR3 is CASSLRGGNTEAFF. CDR3 bases: TGTGCCAGCAGCCTCCGGGGGGGGAACACTGAAGCTTTCTTT.

The chain carries TRBV6-6 and TRBJ1-5, with a possible D match to TRBD1 (6 bases). V shed 5 bases and J shed 2 bases, with 13 bases lying between them. CDR3 size: 15 residues. Germline V CDR1 and CDR2: MNHNY, SVGAGI (reference sequence). The CDR3 region has the DNA TGTGCCAGCAGTCCCGTGGGGGCCGGCAATCAGCCCCAGCATTTT. Encoded protein: CASSPVGAGNQPQHF.

The chain is built from TRBV5-1 and TRBJ1-2, with D tentatively TRBD1 (6 bases). Trimming shortened V by 4 bases and J by 3 bases, and 10 bases separated the two germline ends. This CDR3 region has 13 residues. Per germline, CDR1 SGHRS and CDR2 YFSETQ. CDR3 region: CASSVSGDYGYTF. As DNA, the CDR3 is TGCGCCAGCAGCGTGTCAGGGGACTATGGCTACACCTTC.